These T cell receptor beta chains were read from a single sample in a study of blood T cell repertoires in COVID-19. Only in-frame clones appear in the TCRdb table, and some are missing; sequencing was by immunoSEQ multiplex PCR. The sample contains 150,000 to 200,000 clones, about 89% of which appear only once. The sample consisted of peripheral blood. These TCRs come from a man aged 18 to 29 who had recovered from COVID-19. Each CDR3 is given with its conserved first and last residue. The order of the fields is CDR3 protein, CDR3 DNA, clone size, V gene, J gene, D gene. A D gene is named only where the DNA matches it firmly. Expanded clones are given a class, and other clones once, few, many or no size at all.

CAISGDRVGYTF	TGTGCCATCAGTGGGGACAGGGTCGGCTACACCTTC	NA	TRBV10-3	TRBJ1-2	TRBD1
CASSSGRAGGSQPQHF	TGTGCCAGCAGTTCAGGTCGGGCAGGCGGGAGTCAGCCCCAGCATTTT	NA	TRBV6-5	TRBJ1-5	NA
CASSYTGGTNEKLFF	TGTGCCAGCAGTTACACAGGGGGAACTAATGAAAAACTGTTTTTT	NA	TRBV6-5	TRBJ1-4	TRBD1
CASAAWEEGTQYF	TGTGCCAGCGCCGCATGGGAGGAGGGGACCCAGTACTTC	NA	TRBV6-5	TRBJ2-5	NA
CAGGDRGWETQYF	TGTGCCGGTGGGGACAGGGGATGGGAGACCCAGTACTTC	NA	TRBV6-5	TRBJ2-5	TRBD1
CASSQDPPGTSTDTQYF	TGCGCCAGCAGCCAAGATCCCCCCGGGACTTCCACAGATACGCAGTATTTT	NA	TRBV4-1	TRBJ2-3	NA
CASSQNPGSTEAFF	TGTGCCAGCAGCCAAAACCCCGGGAGTACTGAAGCTTTCTTT	NA	TRBV11-2	TRBJ1-1	NA
CASSYPGGQTNYGYTF	TGTGCCAGCAGCTACCCTGGGGGACAAACTAACTATGGCTACACCTTC	NA	TRBV7-2	TRBJ1-2	NA
CASSLGTQQFF	TGTGCCAGCAGTTTAGGGACACAGCAGTTCTTC	NA	TRBV28	TRBJ2-1	NA
CASSVEATGPYEQYF	TGTGCCAGCAGCGTAGAAGCGACAGGACCCTACGAGCAGTACTTC	NA	TRBV9	TRBJ2-7	NA
CATGTNDYGYTF	TGTGCCACCGGGACAAATGATTATGGCTACACCTTC	NA	TRBV10-3	TRBJ1-2	NA
CASSQEAAGGHGELFF	TGCGCCAGCAGCCAAGAAGCGGCGGGAGGTCACGGGGAGCTGTTTTTT	NA	TRBV4-3	TRBJ2-2	TRBD2
CASSETTGEETQYF	TGTGCCAGCAGTGAAACTACAGGGGAAGAGACCCAGTACTTC	NA	TRBV2	TRBJ2-5	TRBD1
CAWSLSGQGADGYTF	TGTGCCTGGAGTCTAAGTGGGCAGGGGGCGGATGGCTACACCTTC	NA	TRBV30	TRBJ1-2	TRBD1
CASSTGLAGYNEQFF	TGTGCCAGTAGTACCGGACTAGCGGGATACAATGAGCAGTTCTTC	NA	TRBV19	TRBJ2-1	TRBD2
CASSFTGRGRSGNTIYF	TGTGCCAGCAGCTTCACAGGTCGCGGACGCTCTGGAAACACCATATATTTT	NA	TRBV7-2	TRBJ1-3	NA
CASSLGTSGSSTDTQYF	TGTGCCAGCAGCTTGGGAACTAGCGGTTCTAGCACAGATACGCAGTATTTT	NA	TRBV11-3	TRBJ2-3	TRBD2
CASSQDPGTSGRRNEQFF	TGCGCCAGCAGCCAAGATCCCGGGACTAGCGGGAGGCGGAATGAGCAGTTCTTC	NA	TRBV4-3	TRBJ2-1	TRBD2
CASSLDPSGTEAFF	TGTGCCAGCAGCTTGGACCCCTCGGGCACTGAAGCTTTCTTT	NA	TRBV5-5	TRBJ1-1	NA
CAWGSEAFYGYTF	TGTGCCTGGGGAAGTGAAGCCTTCTATGGCTACACCTTC	few	TRBV30	TRBJ1-2	NA
CASSFQGTPDYTF	TGTGCCAGCAGTTTCCAGGGGACCCCGGACTACACCTTC	NA	TRBV27	TRBJ1-2	NA
CASSFGTGWEQFF	TGTGCCAGCAGTTTCGGGACAGGATGGGAGCAGTTCTTC	NA	TRBV12-3/TRBV12-4	TRBJ2-1	TRBD1
CASSATRTGMNTEAFF	TGTGCCAGCAGTGCCACCCGGACAGGGATGAACACTGAAGCTTTCTTT	NA	TRBV6-2/TRBV6-3	TRBJ1-1	TRBD1
CASSRLTGGEEKLFF	TGTGCCAGTAGTAGGCTCACAGGGGGCGAAGAAAAACTGTTTTTT	NA	TRBV19	TRBJ1-4	TRBD1
CASSETGERELVETQYF	TGCGCCAGCAGTGAGACGGGGGAGCGGGAGCTTGTAGAGACCCAGTACTTC	NA	TRBV10-2	TRBJ2-5	TRBD2
CASTPRRDSRTDTQYF	TGTGCCAGTACCCCCCGGAGGGACAGCCGCACAGATACGCAGTATTTT	NA	TRBV19	TRBJ2-3	NA
CASSSASGRRWEQYF	TGTGCCAGCAGTTCGGCTAGCGGGAGACGTTGGGAGCAGTACTTC	NA	TRBV28	TRBJ2-7	TRBD2
CASSYSSSAESYEQYF	TGTGCCAGCAGTTATTCGAGTTCCGCGGAATCCTACGAGCAGTACTTC	NA	TRBV6-2/TRBV6-3	TRBJ2-7	NA
CASHWNSLQSSTDTQYF	TGTGCCAGCCATTGGAACAGCCTCCAATCTAGCACAGATACGCAGTATTTT	NA	TRBV27	TRBJ2-3	NA
CASSQAGVLNEQYF	TGTGCCAGCAGTCAAGCGGGAGTTTTGAACGAGCAGTACTTC	NA	TRBV28	TRBJ2-7	TRBD2
CASSQIIQSNQPQHF	TGCGCCAGCAGCCAAATAATACAGAGCAATCAGCCCCAGCATTTT	NA	TRBV4-1	TRBJ1-5	NA
CASRASGRDNEQFF	TGCGCCAGCAGAGCGAGCGGGAGAGACAATGAGCAGTTCTTC	NA	TRBV5-1	TRBJ2-1	TRBD2
CASSLGQTDEQYF	TGTGCCAGCAGCTTAGGACAGACCGATGAGCAGTACTTC	NA	TRBV11-3	TRBJ2-7	NA
CASSYGLAESIQYF	TGTGCCAGCAGCTATGGACTAGCGGAGTCCATTCAGTACTTC	NA	TRBV3-1/TRBV3-2	TRBJ2-4	TRBD2
CASSPHSNTEAFF	TGTGCCAGCTCACCCCACTCCAACACTGAAGCTTTCTTT	NA	TRBV18	TRBJ1-1	NA
CASSFSLTGRNQPQHF	TGTGCCAGTAGCTTCTCCTTGACAGGTCGCAATCAGCCCCAGCATTTT	NA	TRBV19	TRBJ1-5	NA
CASSLSSSGNTIYF	TGTGCCAGCAGTTTGTCGAGCTCTGGAAACACCATATATTTT	NA	TRBV28	TRBJ1-3	NA
CSASPPRSGANVLTF	TGCAGTGCTAGTCCCCCCCGCTCTGGGGCCAACGTCCTGACTTTC	NA	TRBV20-1	TRBJ2-6	NA
CASSLVSQGARDTQYF	TGTGCCAGCAGCTTAGTTTCACAGGGGGCGAGAGATACGCAGTATTTT	NA	TRBV7-2	TRBJ2-3	TRBD1
CASSKGRDSYEQYF	TGTGCCAGTAGTAAAGGCAGGGACTCCTACGAGCAGTACTTC	NA	TRBV19	TRBJ2-7	NA
CASSLRPLGQFAGNTIYF	TGTGCCAGCAGCTTGAGACCCCTCGGACAGTTCGCTGGAAACACCATATATTTT	NA	TRBV5-6	TRBJ1-3	NA
CASSRELEETQYF	TGCGCCAGCAGCCGGGAGTTGGAAGAGACCCAGTACTTC	few	TRBV10-1	TRBJ2-5	NA
CASSFAGTGAPSYNEQFF	TGTGCCAGCAGCTTCGCCGGGACAGGGGCTCCCTCCTACAATGAGCAGTTCTTC	NA	TRBV5-7	TRBJ2-1	TRBD1
CASSPRGGGAEAFF	TGTGCCAGCTCACCAAGGGGAGGGGGAGCTGAAGCTTTCTTT	once	TRBV18	TRBJ1-1	NA
CASSTTRSGIDLF	TGTGCCAGCAGTACCACCAGATCAGGGATCGACCTCTTT	NA	TRBV7-9	TRBJ1-1	NA
CASSYLAGGTGEQYF	TGTGCCAGCAGTTACCTAGCGGGGGGTACGGGCGAGCAGTACTTC	NA	TRBV28	TRBJ2-7	TRBD2
CASNSGVLAGGLGTQYF	TGTGCCAGCAACAGCGGAGTCCTCGCGGGAGGTTTGGGGACCCAGTACTTC	NA	TRBV7-9	TRBJ2-5	TRBD2
CASSQDSGTTDTQYF	TGTGCCAGCAGCCAAGATAGCGGGACTACAGATACGCAGTATTTT	NA	TRBV5-4	TRBJ2-3	TRBD2
CAARGGGSSYNEQFF	TGTGCCGCTAGGGGCGGCGGGAGCTCCTACAATGAGCAGTTCTTC	NA	TRBV19	TRBJ2-1	TRBD2
CASSQDGGYEQYF	TGCGCCAGCAGCCAAGATGGCGGCTACGAGCAGTACTTC	NA	TRBV4-1	TRBJ2-7	NA
CASSFSAAQETQYF	TGTGCCAGCAGCTTCTCGGCAGCGCAAGAGACCCAGTACTTC	NA	TRBV7-9	TRBJ2-5	NA
CASLGQGANEQYF	TGTGCCAGCTTGGGACAGGGGGCGAACGAGCAGTACTTC	NA	TRBV12-3/TRBV12-4	TRBJ2-7	TRBD1
CATGLNYGYTF	TGTGCCACGGGACTGAACTATGGCTACACCTTC	NA	TRBV5-6	TRBJ1-2	NA
CASSLDRTSDEQYF	TGTGCCAGCAGCTTAGATAGGACTAGTGACGAGCAGTACTTC	NA	TRBV7-2	TRBJ2-7	TRBD2